Detailed here is one TCR beta chain. Deletions cut 4 bases from V and 11 bases from J, with 11 bases between. This CDR3 region has 11 residues. CDR1 is LGHDT and CDR2 is YNNKEL in the germline V gene (reference sequence). This sample is drawn from a study of blood T cell repertoires in COVID-19. Study-wide context: Samples taken during acute and convalescent COVID-19 were collected in the United States, Italy and Spain. Sources were T cells, B-cell-depleted T cells, or PBMCs; the material itself was cDNA or gDNA.

Authors' processing steps: From reference gene primer amplification, estimates of nucleated cell counts were derived. Only in-frame clones appear in the TCRdb table, and some are missing; sequencing was by immunoSEQ multiplex PCR. Clone size and V and J calls were adopted from that table, with D and trimming inferred from the DNA. Here the sample spans over 250,000 clones, 85% being singletons. This receptor was identified in a man aged 50-60 years with active or convalescent COVID-19. The sequencing sample was made of peripheral blood. The rearrangement joins TRBV3-1 (or the pseudogene TRBV3-2) to TRBJ2-5; TRBD1 might be the D (6 bases). The chain's CDR3 is CASSLTGSQYF. DNA of the CDR3: TGTGCCAGCAGCCTCACAGGGTCTCAGTACTTC.